This entry features one T cell receptor beta chain sequence. This sample stems from a study of T cell repertoires in ileal Crohn's disease. TCRdb keeps only in-frame clones here, not all; method: immunoSEQ multiplex PCR. Among around 7,000 clones listed, about 85% were seen once. Time point denoted: inflamed ileum from the surgical specimen. Trimming took off 1 base at V and 0 bases at J, with 5 bases between the two ends. Germline CDR1 MNHNS, CDR2 SASEGT. The CDR3 loop spans 14 amino acids. This TCR came from an adult with Crohn's disease. The V call is TRBV6-1, the J call TRBJ2-3; D gene uncertain. Sequences were obtained from ileal tissue. The CDR3 spells CASSEDYSTDTQYF. DNA for the CDR3: TGTGCCAGCAGTGAAGACTATAGCACAGATACGCAGTATTTT.